Following are 2 T cell receptor beta chains from one sample sequenced in a study of lymphopenia after photon versus proton radiotherapy. Using immunoSEQ multiplex PCR, the repertoire was profiled, and TCRdb retains in-frame clones only, with some absent. Among around 30,000 clones listed, 89% were seen once. Sequencing was performed on peripheral blood, taken from a patient treated with proton-based radiotherapy. The receptor source for this set is a woman aged 65 to 85 with pancreatic cancer. Some clones in this sample may be carry-over from other donors' samples.

In this sample, this clone turned up a few times. V and J are TRBV9 and TRBJ1-2; TRBD1 agrees at 9 bases. This CDR3 spans 13 amino acids. J gave up 7 bases and V 6 bases, and 7 bases lay outside the gene matches. Germline CDR1 reads SGDLS; CDR2 reads YYNGEE. The CDR3 protein is CASTWTGAGGYTF. The CDR3 bases are TGTGCCAGCACCTGGACAGGGGCAGGTGGCTACACCTTC.

This chain uses TRBV5-4 with TRBJ2-7, with 7 bases fitting TRBD2. V was pared by 1 base and J by 2 bases, with 6 bases of the junction left unmatched. CDR1 is SGHNT, CDR2 YYREEE, per germline (reference sequence). There are 15 residues in the CDR3. The CDR3: CASSLRAGEAYEQYF. CDR3 DNA: TGTGCCAGCAGCTTGAGGGCGGGAGAGGCCTACGAGCAGTACTTC.